Presented here are 23 T cell receptor beta chains from one specimen sequenced in a study of T cells after yellow fever vaccination. One entry per CDR3 protein results from TCRdb running MiXCR on the 5' RACE reads. The table lists about 550,000 distinct CDR3 sequences, 15% to 20% of them singletons. The specimen was PBMCs, collected 15 days after the yellow fever booster vaccination. The receptors shown here come from a man younger than 45 who received the YFV17D yellow fever vaccine.

The genes are TRBV7-2 and TRBJ2-3; no firm D call. Germline lookup yields CDR1 SGHTA and CDR2 FQGNSA. Trimming took 5 bases from V and 9 from J, leaving 15 bases between them. The CDR3 is 13 residues long. The CDR3 here is CASSLTGTLTQYF. In DNA, the CDR3 is TGTGCCAGCAGCCTCACCGGCACCCTCACGCAGTATTTT.

This rearrangement joins TRBV20-1 to TRBJ1-1; D remains unclear. CDR1 is DFQATT, CDR2 SNEGSKA, per germline (reference sequence). This CDR3 contains 12 residues. The V gene lost 2 bases and the J gene lost 7 bases, with 11 bases spanning the gap. The CDR3 DNA sequence: TGCAGTGCTAGACGGCAGGAGGTTGAAGCTTTCTTT. Translating it yields CSARRQEVEAFF.

This chain uses TRBV6-1 with TRBJ2-1; 9 bases line up with TRBD2. With V trimmed by 11 bases and J by 7 bases, 15 bases remained unmatched. The CDR3 has 15 amino acids. Germline CDR1 is MNHNS and CDR2 is SASEGT. The CDR3 DNA follows: TGTGCCGCAAGGAGACCAGCGGGAGGACGTAATGAGCAGTTCTTC. Translating gives CAARRPAGGRNEQFF.

The V gene is TRBV15, the J gene TRBJ2-7, with no clear D. The CDR3 is made up of 13 amino acids. The ends were cut back, 3 bases at V and 1 base at J, with 7 bases in the middle. Germline-derived CDR1 and CDR2 are LNHNV and YYDKDF (reference sequence). CDR3 coding DNA: TGTGCCACCAGCAGGACTGCATCCTACGAGCAGTACTTC. It specifies CATSRTASYEQYF.

This clonotype has more than one count but fewer than ten. At one end the junction does not follow the germline gene, possibly because of a read error. The rearrangement joins TRBV20-1 to TRBJ2-1; 10 bases fit TRBD2. CDR3 size: 14 residues. From germline, CDR1 is DFQATT and CDR2 SNEGSKA (reference sequence). CDR3 region: CSPSGRSLYNEQFF. The CDR3 coding sequence is TGCAGTCCTAGCGGGAGATCCCTCTACAATGAGCAGTTCTTC.

The gene calls are TRBV12-3 or TRBV12-4 and TRBJ2-7, with TRBD2 matching over 11 bases. V shed 5 bases and J 1 base; nucleotides not matched to a gene: 7. This CDR3 is 16 amino acids long. The CDR3 region is CASSDTGTSGSYEQYF. CDR3 bases: TGTGCCAGCAGTGATACCGGGACTAGCGGATCCTACGAGCAGTACTTC.

The gene calls are TRBV19 and TRBJ2-5; tentative D call: TRBD1 (7 bases). V lost 6 bases to trimming and J lost 2 bases, with 13 bases between them. CDR1 and CDR2 (germline): LNHDA, SQIVND (reference sequence). CDR3 length: 14 residues. The CDR3 region is CASSAGQSQETQYF. Here the CDR3 DNA reads TGTGCCAGTAGCGCGGGACAGAGTCAAGAGACCCAGTACTTC. The complete variable domain, with remaining parts taken from reference TRBV19 and TRBJ2-5, reads DGGITQSPKYLFRKEGQNVTLSCEQNLNHDAMYWYRQDPGQGLRLIYYSQIVNDFQKGDIAEGYSVSREKKESFPLTVTSAQKNPTAFYLCASSAGQSQETQYFGPGTRLLVL.

This clonotype was observed a handful of times. The V gene is TRBV2, the J gene TRBJ2-1; TRBD1 or TRBD2 may be the D gene (5 bases each). Per the germline V gene, CDR1 is SNHLY and CDR2 is FYNNEI. The CDR3 sequence is 15 residues long. V shed 2 bases and J shed 5 bases, with 13 bases lying between them. The CDR3 spells CASSEMGVRDNEQFF. DNA for the CDR3: TGTGCCAGCAGTGAAATGGGGGTCAGGGACAATGAGCAGTTCTTC.

The table lists this clonotype with a few counts. The rearrangement uses TRBV28 and TRBJ1-6; D gene uncertain. V gave up 2 bases and J gave up 7 bases, with 6 bases separating them. The CDR3 sequence is 13 residues long. Germline loops: CDR1 MDHEN, CDR2 SYDVKM. As DNA, the CDR3 is TGTGCCAGCAGTTTAAGAGAGAATTCACCCCTCCACTTT. Protein: CASSLRENSPLHF.

The chain recombines TRBV3-1 with TRBJ2-1; D ambiguous. This CDR3 contains 15 residues. Germline loops: CDR1 LGHDT, CDR2 YNNKEL (reference sequence). V was clipped by 2 bases and J by 2 bases, with 10 bases between them. DNA of the CDR3: TGTGCCAGCAGCCAAAACCAGGCTCCCTACAATGAGCAGTTCTTC. It yields the protein CASSQNQAPYNEQFF.

This clonotype was found a few times. The chain joins TRBV20-1 to TRBJ2-1; 7 positions match TRBD2. CDR1 is DFQATT and CDR2 is SNEGSKA in the germline V gene (reference sequence). CDR3 length: 15 amino acids. The trim removed 1 base at V and 4 bases at J, leaving 7 bases unmatched. CDR3 nucleotides: TGCAGTGCTAGAGGGCTAGCGGAGCTTTACAATGAGCAGTTCTTC. This translates into CSARGLAELYNEQFF.

This clonotype has a handful of counts. V gene TRBV5-1 combines with J gene TRBJ2-1, with no clear D. Per germline, CDR1 SGHRS and CDR2 YFSETQ. The CDR3 is 18 residues long. V lost 0 bases to trimming and J lost 9 bases, with 25 bases between them. The CDR3 spells CASSLDFRAGTLRGEQFF. The DNA for the CDR3 is TGCGCCAGCAGCTTGGATTTTAGGGCTGGAACTCTTCGCGGTGAGCAGTTCTTC.

The V call is TRBV27, the J call TRBJ2-7; D perhaps matches TRBD2 (5 bases). This CDR3 comprises 17 residues. The germline CDR1 and CDR2 sequences are MNHEY and SMNVEV (reference sequence). V dropped 1 base and J dropped 0 bases, with 16 bases sitting between them. The CDR3: CASSLFGGTASSYEQYF. The CDR3 coding sequence is TGTGCCAGCAGTTTATTCGGAGGTACGGCGAGCTCCTACGAGCAGTACTTC.

This clonotype was counted between two and nine times. The chain carries TRBV10-3 and TRBJ2-1; tentatively, D is TRBD1 or TRBD2 (5 bases each). The CDR3 covers 15 residues. Trimming took off 0 bases at V and 7 bases at J, with 13 bases between the two ends. CDR1 and CDR2 (germline): ENHRY, SYGVKD. The DNA of the CDR3 is TGTGCCATCAGTGAGTCTGGGGGAGAGGGGAATGAGCAGTTCTTC. Its protein product is CAISESGGEGNEQFF.

The rearrangement links TRBV28 to TRBJ1-5; no definite D call. Germline V gene sequence: CDR1 MDHEN, CDR2 SYDVKM. This CDR3 is built from 15 residues. Trimming removed 4 bases from V and 5 bases from J, with 15 bases in between. CDR3 DNA sequence: TGTGCCAGCAGTTCGATTTCGGGCGGATATCAGCCCCAGCATTTT. It is translated as CASSSISGGYQPQHF.

The V gene is TRBV20-1, the J gene TRBJ2-3, with 12 bases that match TRBD2. The germline CDR1 and CDR2 sequences are DFQATT and SNEGSKA (reference sequence). There are 14 residues in the CDR3. With V trimmed by 5 bases and J by 6 bases, 6 bases remained unmatched. CDR3 residues: CSAGTSGLGDTQYF. CDR3 in DNA: TGCAGTGCTGGGACTAGCGGGCTGGGGGATACGCAGTATTTT.

This clonotype has more than one count but fewer than ten. The chain uses TRBV12-3 or TRBV12-4 and TRBJ1-2; D remains unclear. The ends were cut back, 3 bases at V and 2 bases at J, with 13 bases in the middle. The CDR3 is 15 amino acids. The CDR3 here is CASSLSYGQNYGYTF. The CDR3 region has the DNA TGTGCCAGCAGTTTGTCTTACGGTCAGAACTATGGCTACACCTTC.

The genes are TRBV6-1 and TRBJ2-2; the D call may be TRBD1 or TRBD2 (5 bases each). The V gene lost 5 bases and the J gene lost 1 base, with 17 bases spanning the gap. This CDR3 region has 17 residues. Germline assignment: CDR1 MNHNS and CDR2 SASEGT. CDR3 bases: TGTGCCAGCAGTCGAGGGGAGAGGGTTCGGAACACCGGGGAGCTGTTTTTT. This sequence encodes CASSRGERVRNTGELFF.

The V call is TRBV20-1, the J call TRBJ2-4; 9 positions agree with TRBD1. With V trimmed by 4 bases and J by 11 bases, 9 bases remained unmatched. This CDR3 is 13 amino acids long. Germline lookup yields CDR1 DFQATT and CDR2 SNEGSKA (reference sequence). The CDR3 coding sequence is TGCAGTGCTACACAGGGGGCAATGATACTTCAGTACTTC. Its protein product is CSATQGAMILQYF.

This clonotype was found many times. This chain uses TRBV7-2 with TRBJ1-1; D is unresolved. Trimming shortened V by 3 bases and J by 11 bases, and 19 bases separated the two germline ends. The CDR3 contains 14 residues. Looked up from germline, CDR1 is SGHTA and CDR2 is FQGNSA. This chain's CDR3 is CASSFGRPPIGAFF. The CDR3 nucleotides read TGTGCCAGCAGCTTCGGCCGACCCCCAATAGGGGCTTTCTTT.

The J gene is TRBJ2-5, the V gene TRBV5-4, with a weak D call TRBD2 (5 bases). This CDR3 region has 16 residues. CDR1 and CDR2 (germline): SGHNT, YYREEE (reference sequence). Trimming cost V 0 bases and J 4 bases, with 16 bases left between them. This chain's CDR3 is CASSLGGLAGGETQYF. DNA of the CDR3: TGTGCCAGCAGCTTGGGTGGGCTAGCCGGAGGAGAGACCCAGTACTTC.

This clonotype has more than one count but fewer than ten. V is TRBV6-5 and J is TRBJ2-3, with a tentative D call TRBD2 (6 bases). V was clipped by 6 bases and J by 4 bases, with 8 bases between them. The CDR3 contains 12 residues. In germline, CDR1 is MNHEY, CDR2 SVGAGI. DNA of the CDR3: TGTGCCAGCAGGGGGACTGCAGATACGCAGTATTTT. Translated, it gives CASRGTADTQYF.

V is TRBV27 and J is TRBJ2-7; tentative D call: TRBD2 (5 bases). The V gene's germline CDR1 is MNHEY and CDR2 SMNVEV (reference sequence). The CDR3 length is 14 residues. V was pared by 6 bases and J by 5 bases, with 17 bases between. The CDR3 coding sequence is TGTGCCAGCAGCCGGACTTACGGTCTTCACGAGCAGTACTTC. Its protein product is CASSRTYGLHEQYF.